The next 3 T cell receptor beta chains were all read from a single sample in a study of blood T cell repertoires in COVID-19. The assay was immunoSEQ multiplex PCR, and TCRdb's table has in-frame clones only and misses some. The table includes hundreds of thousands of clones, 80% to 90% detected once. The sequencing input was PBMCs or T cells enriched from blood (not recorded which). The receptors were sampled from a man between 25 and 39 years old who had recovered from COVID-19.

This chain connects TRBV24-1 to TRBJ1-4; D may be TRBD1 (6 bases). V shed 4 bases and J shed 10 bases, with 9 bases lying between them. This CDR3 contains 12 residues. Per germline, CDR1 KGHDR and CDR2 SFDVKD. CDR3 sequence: CATSEQGVKLFF. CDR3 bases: TGTGCCACCAGTGAACAGGGTGTAAAACTGTTTTTT.

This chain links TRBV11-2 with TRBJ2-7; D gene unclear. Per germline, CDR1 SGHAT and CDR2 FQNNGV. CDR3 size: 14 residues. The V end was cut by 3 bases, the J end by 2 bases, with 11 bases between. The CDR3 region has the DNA TGTGCCAGCAGCTTTAAAGCGTCCCCCTACGAGCAGTACTTC. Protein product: CASSFKASPYEQYF.

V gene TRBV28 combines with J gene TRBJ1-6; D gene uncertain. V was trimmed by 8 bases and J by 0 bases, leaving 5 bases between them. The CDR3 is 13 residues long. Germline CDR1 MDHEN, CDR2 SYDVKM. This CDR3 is CASEGSYNSPLHF. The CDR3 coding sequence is TGTGCCAGCGAGGGCTCCTATAATTCACCCCTCCACTTT.